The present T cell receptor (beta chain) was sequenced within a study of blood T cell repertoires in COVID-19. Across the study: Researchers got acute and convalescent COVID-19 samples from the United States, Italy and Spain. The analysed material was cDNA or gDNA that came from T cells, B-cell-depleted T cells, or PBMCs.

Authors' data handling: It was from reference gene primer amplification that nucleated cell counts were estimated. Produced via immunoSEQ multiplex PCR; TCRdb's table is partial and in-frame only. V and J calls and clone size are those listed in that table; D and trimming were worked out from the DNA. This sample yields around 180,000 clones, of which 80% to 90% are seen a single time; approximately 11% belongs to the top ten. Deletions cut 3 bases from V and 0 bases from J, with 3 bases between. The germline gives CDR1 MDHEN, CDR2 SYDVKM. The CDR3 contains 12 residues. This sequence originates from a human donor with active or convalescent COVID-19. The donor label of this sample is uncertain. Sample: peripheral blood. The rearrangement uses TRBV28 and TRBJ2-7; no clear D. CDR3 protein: CASSFISYEQYF. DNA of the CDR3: TGTGCCAGCAGTTTTATCTCCTACGAGCAGTACTTC.